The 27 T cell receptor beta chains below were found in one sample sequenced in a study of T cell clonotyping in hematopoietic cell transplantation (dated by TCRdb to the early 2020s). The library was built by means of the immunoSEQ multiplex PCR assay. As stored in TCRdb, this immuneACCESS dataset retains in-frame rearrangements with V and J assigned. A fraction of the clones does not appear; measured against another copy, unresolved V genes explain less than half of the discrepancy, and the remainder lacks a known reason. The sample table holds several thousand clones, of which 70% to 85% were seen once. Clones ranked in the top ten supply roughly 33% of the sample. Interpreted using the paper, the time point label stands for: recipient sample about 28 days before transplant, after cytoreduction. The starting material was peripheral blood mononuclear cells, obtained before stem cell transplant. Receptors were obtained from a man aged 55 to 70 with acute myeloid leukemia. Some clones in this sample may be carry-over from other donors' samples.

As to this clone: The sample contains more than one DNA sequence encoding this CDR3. Written as DNA, the CDR3 is TGTGCCTGGGCCGGACAGGTAGAAGCTTTCTTT. Translated, it gives CAWAGQVEAFF. V is TRBV30 and J is TRBJ1-1; 7 nucleotides line up with TRBD1. V shed 5 bases, J shed 8 bases, and the junction held 5 bases outside the gene matches. The CDR3 covers 11 residues. The germline V gene encodes CDR1 GTSNPN and CDR2 SVGIG (reference sequence).

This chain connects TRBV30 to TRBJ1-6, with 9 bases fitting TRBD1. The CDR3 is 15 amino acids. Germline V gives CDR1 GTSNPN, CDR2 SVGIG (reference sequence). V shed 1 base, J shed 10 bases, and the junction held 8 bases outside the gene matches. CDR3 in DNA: TGTGCCTGGAGTGGGGACAGGGAAGCTTTCTCACCCCTCCACTTT. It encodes CAWSGDREAFSPLHF.

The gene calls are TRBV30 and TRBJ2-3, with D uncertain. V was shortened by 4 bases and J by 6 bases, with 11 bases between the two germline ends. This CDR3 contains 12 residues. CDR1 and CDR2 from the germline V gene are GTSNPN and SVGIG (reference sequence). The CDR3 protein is CAWIPGYDTQYF. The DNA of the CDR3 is TGTGCCTGGATCCCCGGATACGATACGCAGTATTTT.

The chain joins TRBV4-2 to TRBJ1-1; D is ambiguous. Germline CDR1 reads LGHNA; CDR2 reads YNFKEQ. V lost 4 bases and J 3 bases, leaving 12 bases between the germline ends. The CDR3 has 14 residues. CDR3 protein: CASSRVGEDTEAFF. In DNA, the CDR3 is TGTGCCAGCAGCCGAGTCGGGGAGGACACTGAAGCTTTCTTT.

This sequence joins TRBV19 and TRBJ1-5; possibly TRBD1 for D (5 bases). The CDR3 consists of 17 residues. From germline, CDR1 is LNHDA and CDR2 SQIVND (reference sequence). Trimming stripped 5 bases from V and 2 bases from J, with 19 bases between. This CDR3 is CASSHVQTAPGNQPQHF. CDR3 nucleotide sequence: TGTGCCAGTAGTCACGTCCAGACAGCTCCGGGCAATCAGCCCCAGCATTTT.

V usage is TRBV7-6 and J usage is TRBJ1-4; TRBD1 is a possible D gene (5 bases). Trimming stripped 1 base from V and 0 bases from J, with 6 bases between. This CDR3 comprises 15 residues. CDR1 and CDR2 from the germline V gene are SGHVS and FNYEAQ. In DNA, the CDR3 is TGTGCCAGCAGCTTAGTGGGGGCAACTAATGAAAAACTGTTTTTT. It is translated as CASSLVGATNEKLFF.

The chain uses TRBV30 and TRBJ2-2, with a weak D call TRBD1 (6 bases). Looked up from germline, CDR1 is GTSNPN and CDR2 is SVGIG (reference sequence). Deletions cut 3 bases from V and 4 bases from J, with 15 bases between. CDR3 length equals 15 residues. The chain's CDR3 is CAWRDNRVFTGELFF. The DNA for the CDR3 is TGTGCCTGGAGAGACAACAGGGTTTTCACCGGGGAGCTGTTTTTT.

The CDR3 sequence: CASSPGLAGGRETQYF. The CDR3 DNA follows: TGCGCCAGCAGCCCGGGACTAGCGGGAGGGCGAGAGACCCAGTACTTC. This chain connects TRBV5-1 to TRBJ2-5, with TRBD2 matching over 16 bases. The J segment lost 4 bases and the V segment lost 4 bases, leaving 4 bases of the junction unmatched. The germline V gene has CDR1 SGHRS and CDR2 YFSETQ. CDR3 size: 16 residues.

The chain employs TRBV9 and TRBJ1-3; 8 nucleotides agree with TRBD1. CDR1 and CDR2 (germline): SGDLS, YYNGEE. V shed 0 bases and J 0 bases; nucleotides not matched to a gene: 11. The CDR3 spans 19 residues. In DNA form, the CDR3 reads TGTGCCAGCAGCGTAGTCCGCCGTCAACAGGGGGACTCTGGAAACACCATATATTTT. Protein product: CASSVVRRQQGDSGNTIYF.

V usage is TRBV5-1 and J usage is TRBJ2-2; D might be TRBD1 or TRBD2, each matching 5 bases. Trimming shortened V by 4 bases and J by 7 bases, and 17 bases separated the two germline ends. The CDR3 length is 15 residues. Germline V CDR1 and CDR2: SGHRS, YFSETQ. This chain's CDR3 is CASSLGDQRSGELFF. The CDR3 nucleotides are TGCGCCAGCAGCCTAGGGGACCAAAGGAGCGGGGAGCTGTTTTTT.

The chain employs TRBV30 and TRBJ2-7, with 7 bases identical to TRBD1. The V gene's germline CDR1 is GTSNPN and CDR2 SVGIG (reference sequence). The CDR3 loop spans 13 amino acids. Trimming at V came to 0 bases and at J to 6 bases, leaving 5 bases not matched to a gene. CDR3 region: CAWSVQGTGEQYF. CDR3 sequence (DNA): TGTGCCTGGAGTGTACAGGGGACGGGCGAGCAGTACTTC.

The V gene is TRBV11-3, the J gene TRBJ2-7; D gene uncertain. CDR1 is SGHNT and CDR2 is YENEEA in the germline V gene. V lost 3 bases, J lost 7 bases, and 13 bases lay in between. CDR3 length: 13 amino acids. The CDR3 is CASSFGPYEEQYF. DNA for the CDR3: TGTGCCAGCAGCTTCGGACCGTACGAGGAGCAGTACTTC.

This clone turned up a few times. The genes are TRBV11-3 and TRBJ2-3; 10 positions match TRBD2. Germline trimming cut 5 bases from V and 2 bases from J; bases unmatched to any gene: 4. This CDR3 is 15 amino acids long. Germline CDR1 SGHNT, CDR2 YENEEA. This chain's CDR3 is CASSPGLAVTDTQYF. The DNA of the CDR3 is TGTGCCAGCAGCCCAGGACTAGCGGTCACAGATACGCAGTATTTT.

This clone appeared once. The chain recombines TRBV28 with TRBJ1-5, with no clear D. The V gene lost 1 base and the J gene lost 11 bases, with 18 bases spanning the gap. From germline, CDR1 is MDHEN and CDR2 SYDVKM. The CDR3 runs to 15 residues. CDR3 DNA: TGTGCCAGCAGTTTATCCGACGGTCCACGTGCAACCCAGCATTTT. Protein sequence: CASSLSDGPRATQHF.

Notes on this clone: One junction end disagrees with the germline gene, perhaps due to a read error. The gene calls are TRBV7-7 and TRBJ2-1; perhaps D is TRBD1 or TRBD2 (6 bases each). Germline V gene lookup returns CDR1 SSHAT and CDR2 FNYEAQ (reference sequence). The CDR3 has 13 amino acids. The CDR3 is CASSPSGAGEQFF. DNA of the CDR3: TGTGCTAGCAGCCCCTCGGGGGCGGGTGAGCAGTTCTTC.

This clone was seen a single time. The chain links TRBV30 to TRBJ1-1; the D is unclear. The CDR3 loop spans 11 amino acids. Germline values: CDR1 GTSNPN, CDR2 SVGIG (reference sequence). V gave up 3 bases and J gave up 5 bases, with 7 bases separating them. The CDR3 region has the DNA TGTGCCTGGAGCCCGCAAACTGAAGCTTTCTTT. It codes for CAWSPQTEAFF.

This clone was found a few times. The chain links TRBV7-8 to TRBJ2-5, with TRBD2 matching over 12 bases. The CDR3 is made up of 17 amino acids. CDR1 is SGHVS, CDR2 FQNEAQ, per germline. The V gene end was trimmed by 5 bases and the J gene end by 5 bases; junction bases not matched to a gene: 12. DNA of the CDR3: TGTGCCAGCAGCCTAAGACTAGCGGGGGTGTCCAGCGAGACCCAGTACTTC. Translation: CASSLRLAGVSSETQYF.

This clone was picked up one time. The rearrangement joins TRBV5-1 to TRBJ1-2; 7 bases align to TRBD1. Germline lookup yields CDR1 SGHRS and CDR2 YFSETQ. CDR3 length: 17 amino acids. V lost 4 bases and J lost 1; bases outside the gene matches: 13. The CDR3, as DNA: TGCGCCAGCAGCCGCAGAACGGGGGACAGCTATAACTATGGCTACACCTTC. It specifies CASSRRTGDSYNYGYTF.

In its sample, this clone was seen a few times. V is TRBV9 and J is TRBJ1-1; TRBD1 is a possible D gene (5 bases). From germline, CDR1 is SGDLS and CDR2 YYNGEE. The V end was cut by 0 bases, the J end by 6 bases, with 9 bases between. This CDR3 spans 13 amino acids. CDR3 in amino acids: CASSVAQGSEAFF. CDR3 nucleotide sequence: TGTGCCAGCAGCGTAGCTCAGGGTTCTGAAGCTTTCTTT.

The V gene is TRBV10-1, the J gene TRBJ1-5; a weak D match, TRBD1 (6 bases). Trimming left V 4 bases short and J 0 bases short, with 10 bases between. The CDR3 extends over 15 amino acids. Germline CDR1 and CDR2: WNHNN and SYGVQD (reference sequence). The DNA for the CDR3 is TGCGCCAGCAGTGTGAGGGGGTTTAGCAATCAGCCCCAGCATTTT. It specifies CASSVRGFSNQPQHF.

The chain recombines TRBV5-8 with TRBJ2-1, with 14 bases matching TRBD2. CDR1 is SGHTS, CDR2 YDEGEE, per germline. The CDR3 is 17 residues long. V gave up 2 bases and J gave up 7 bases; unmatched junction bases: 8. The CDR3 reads CASSFRLAGGLVNEQFF. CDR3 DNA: TGTGCCAGCAGCTTCAGACTAGCGGGGGGGCTTGTAAATGAGCAGTTCTTC.

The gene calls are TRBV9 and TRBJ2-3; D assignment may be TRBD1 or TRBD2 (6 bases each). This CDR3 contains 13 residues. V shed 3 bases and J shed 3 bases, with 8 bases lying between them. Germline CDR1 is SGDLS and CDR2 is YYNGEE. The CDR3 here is CASSGGATDTQYF. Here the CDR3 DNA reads TGTGCCAGCAGCGGGGGGGCAACAGATACGCAGTATTTT. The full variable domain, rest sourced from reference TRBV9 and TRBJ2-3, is DSGVTQTPKHLITATGQRVTLRCSPRSGDLSVYWYQQSLDQGLQFLIQYYNGEERAKGNILERFSAQQFPDLHSELNLSSLELGDSALYFCASSGGATDTQYFGPGTRLTVL.

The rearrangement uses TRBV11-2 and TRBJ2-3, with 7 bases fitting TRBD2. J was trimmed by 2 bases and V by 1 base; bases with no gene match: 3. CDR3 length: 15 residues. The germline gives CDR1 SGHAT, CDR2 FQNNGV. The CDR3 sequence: CASSLGGLTTDTQYF. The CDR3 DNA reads TGTGCCAGCAGCTTAGGGGGACTAACCACAGATACGCAGTATTTT.

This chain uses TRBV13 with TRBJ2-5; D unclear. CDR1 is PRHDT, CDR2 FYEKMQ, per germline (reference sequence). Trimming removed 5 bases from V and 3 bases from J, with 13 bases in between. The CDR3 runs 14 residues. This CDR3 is CASSRRGTEETQYF. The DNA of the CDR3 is TGTGCCAGCAGCCGCAGAGGAACAGAAGAGACCCAGTACTTC.

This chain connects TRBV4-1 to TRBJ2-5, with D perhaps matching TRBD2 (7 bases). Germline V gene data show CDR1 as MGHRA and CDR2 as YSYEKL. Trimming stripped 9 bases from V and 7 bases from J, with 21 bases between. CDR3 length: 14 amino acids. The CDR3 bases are TGCGCCAGTCGACTTGGGGGGGCAGCAGGGACCCAGTACTTC. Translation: CASRLGGAAGTQYF.

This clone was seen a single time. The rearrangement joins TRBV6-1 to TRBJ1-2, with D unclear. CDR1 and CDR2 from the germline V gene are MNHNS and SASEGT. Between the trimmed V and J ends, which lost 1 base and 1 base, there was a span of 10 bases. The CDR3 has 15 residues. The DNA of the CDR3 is TGTGCCAGCAGTGAAGAGGAGGAATTTAACTATGGCTACACCTTC. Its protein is CASSEEEEFNYGYTF.

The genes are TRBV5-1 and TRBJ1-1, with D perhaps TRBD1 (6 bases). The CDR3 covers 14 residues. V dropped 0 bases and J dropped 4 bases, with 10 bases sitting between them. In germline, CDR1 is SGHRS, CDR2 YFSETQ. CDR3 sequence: CASSLDRASTEAFF. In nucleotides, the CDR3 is TGCGCCAGCAGCTTGGACAGGGCCAGCACTGAAGCTTTCTTT.